This T cell receptor beta chain originates from a study of shared clonotypes between healthy human individuals. General study findings and limits: As a rule, naive subsets had a larger estimated richness than memory subsets. Sampling included only blood; tissue repertoires likely differ. A handful of donors showed sharing of about 4.8% of naive CD4 clonotypes.

Deep-level settings were used for running the assay. Sequenced by immunoSEQ multiplex PCR; TCRdb stores in-frame clones only, minus some. Of over a million clones in the sample, 70% to 80% were seen once. Of note for this clone: The antigen is undetermined.

Trimming left V 0 bases short and J 4 bases short, with 10 bases between. This CDR3 spans 14 amino acids. Germline V gene data show CDR1 as SGHDT and CDR2 as YYEEEE. This receptor was taken from a man younger than 35 in good health. Some clones in this sample may be carry-over from other donors' samples. V and J are TRBV5-6 and TRBJ1-1; a weak D match, TRBD1 (6 bases). Material for sequencing was memory CD4+ T cells from PBMCs. Subset here: CD45RA-negative fraction. The CDR3, as DNA: TGTGCCAGCAGCTTGGTTTACAGGGCCACTGAAGCTTTCTTT. Protein: CASSLVYRATEAFF.